This T cell receptor (beta chain) was retrieved from a study of identical twins. Findings and limits, study-wide: Low generation probability was overrepresented in out-of-frame alpha sequences shared by twins. Clonotypes of the beta chain that were abundant in cord blood carried fewer insertions (memory repertoires showed none).

TCRdb reanalysed the 5' RACE reads using MiXCR and keeps one entry per CDR3 protein. The data contain 1.5 million to 2 million distinct CDR3 sequences, about 32% of them singletons. Of note for this clonotype: Its antigen is undetermined.

The germline V gene encodes CDR1 MDHEN and CDR2 SYDVKM. Trimming cost V 6 bases and J 5 bases, with 10 bases left between them. CDR3 length: 12 amino acids. Healthy Caucasians provided all donations. The receptor was isolated from a newborn girl in good health. Sequenced material: cord blood. This rearrangement joins TRBV28 to TRBJ1-1; no clear D gene. The CDR3 here is CASRLTPTEAFF. DNA for the CDR3: TGTGCCAGCAGATTGACACCAACTGAAGCTTTCTTT.